Here is one T cell receptor beta chain with its context. The TCRbeta library was prepared with unique molecular identifiers. TCRdb ran MiXCR on the PCR reads and lists one entry per CDR3 protein. This table holds approximately 120,000 distinct CDR3 sequences, about 9.9% found once. This sample is part of a study of T-cell reconstitution after alpha-beta-depleted transplantation in children. Trimming left V 5 bases short and J 6 bases short, with 14 bases between. Germline CDR1 and CDR2: SQVTM and ANQGSEA. This CDR3 has 12 residues. The chain links TRBV29-1 to TRBJ2-7, with D possibly being TRBD1 (6 bases). The clonotype originates from a girl under three years old who had a stem cell transplant for combined immunodeficiency, so the T cells may come from the graft donor. The source was PBMCs, mostly from graft donor cells, collected 180 days after TCRalphabeta/CD19-depleted stem cell transplant. CDR3 amino acids: CSVQPQGPEQYF. In DNA form, the CDR3 reads TGCAGCGTTCAACCACAGGGACCCGAGCAGTACTTC.